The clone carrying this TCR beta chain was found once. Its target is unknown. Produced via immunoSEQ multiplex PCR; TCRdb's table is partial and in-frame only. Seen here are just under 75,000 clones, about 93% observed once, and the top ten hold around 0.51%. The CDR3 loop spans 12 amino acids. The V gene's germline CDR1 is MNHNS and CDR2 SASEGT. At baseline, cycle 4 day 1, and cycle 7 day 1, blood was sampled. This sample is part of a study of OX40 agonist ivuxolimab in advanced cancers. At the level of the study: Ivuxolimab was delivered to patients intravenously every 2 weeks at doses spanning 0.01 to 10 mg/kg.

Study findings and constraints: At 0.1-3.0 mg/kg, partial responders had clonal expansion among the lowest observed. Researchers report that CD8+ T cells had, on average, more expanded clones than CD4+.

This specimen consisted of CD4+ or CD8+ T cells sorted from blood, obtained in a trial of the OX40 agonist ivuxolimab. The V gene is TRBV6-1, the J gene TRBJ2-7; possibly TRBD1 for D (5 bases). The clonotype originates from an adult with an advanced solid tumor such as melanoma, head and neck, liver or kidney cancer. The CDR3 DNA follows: TGTACCTCTGGGGCCGTCTCCTACGAGCAGTACTTC. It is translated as CTSGAVSYEQYF.